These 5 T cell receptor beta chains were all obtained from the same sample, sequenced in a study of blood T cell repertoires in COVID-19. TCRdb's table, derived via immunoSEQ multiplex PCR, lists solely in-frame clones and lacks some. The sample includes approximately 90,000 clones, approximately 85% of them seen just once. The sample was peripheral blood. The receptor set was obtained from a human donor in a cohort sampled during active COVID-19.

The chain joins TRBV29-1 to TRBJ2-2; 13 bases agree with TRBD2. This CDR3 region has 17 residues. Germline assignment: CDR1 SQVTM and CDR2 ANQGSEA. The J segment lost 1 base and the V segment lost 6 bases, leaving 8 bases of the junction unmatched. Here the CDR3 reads CSVAGLAGILNTGELFF. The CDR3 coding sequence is TGCAGCGTGGCGGGACTAGCGGGAATCCTGAACACCGGGGAGCTGTTTTTT.

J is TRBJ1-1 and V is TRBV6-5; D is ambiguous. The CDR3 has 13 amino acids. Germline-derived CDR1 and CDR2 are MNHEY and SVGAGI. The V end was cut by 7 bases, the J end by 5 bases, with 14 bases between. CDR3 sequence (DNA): TGTGCCAGCAAAGAGGGAGAGGGTACTGAAGCTTTCTTT. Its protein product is CASKEGEGTEAFF.

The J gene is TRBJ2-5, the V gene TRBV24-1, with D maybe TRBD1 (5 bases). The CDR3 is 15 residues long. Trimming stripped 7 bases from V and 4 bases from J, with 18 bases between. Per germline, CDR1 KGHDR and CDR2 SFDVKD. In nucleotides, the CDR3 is TGTGCCACCAGCGCGGTTCAGGGTCTCGGAGAGACCCAGTACTTC. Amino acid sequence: CATSAVQGLGETQYF.

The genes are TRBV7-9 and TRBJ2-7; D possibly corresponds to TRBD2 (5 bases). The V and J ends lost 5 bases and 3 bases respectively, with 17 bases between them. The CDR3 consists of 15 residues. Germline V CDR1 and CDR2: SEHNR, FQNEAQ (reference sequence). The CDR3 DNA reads TGTGCCAGCAGCCAAGTAGTGGGCCGGGGCTACGAGCAGTACTTC. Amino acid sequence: CASSQVVGRGYEQYF.

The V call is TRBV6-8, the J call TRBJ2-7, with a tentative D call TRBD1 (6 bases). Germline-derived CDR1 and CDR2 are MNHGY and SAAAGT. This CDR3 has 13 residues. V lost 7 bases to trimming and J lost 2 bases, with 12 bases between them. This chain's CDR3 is CASNIRGAYEQYF. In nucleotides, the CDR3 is TGTGCCAGCAACATCAGGGGCGCCTACGAGCAGTACTTC.